A single sample gave rise to the 17 T cell receptor beta chains below, sequenced in a study of cytomegalovirus exposure and HLA in healthy donors. Primers for the PCR totalled 60 Vbeta and 13 Jbeta. The assay was immunoSEQ multiplex PCR, and TCRdb's table has in-frame clones only and misses some. The sample lists approximately 160,000 clones, 75% seen once, with around 4.9% in the top ten. Sample: PBMCs. These TCRs come from a male donor in good health and CMV-seronegative.

The V gene is TRBV6-5, the J gene TRBJ1-2; 7 bases are a match to TRBD1. The CDR3 length is 14 residues. Per germline, CDR1 MNHEY and CDR2 SVGAGI. The J segment lost 6 bases and the V segment lost 7 bases, leaving 11 bases of the junction unmatched. The CDR3: CASKTPGTAHGYTF. The CDR3 region has the DNA TGTGCCAGCAAGACCCCCGGGACAGCACATGGCTACACCTTC.

This chain joins TRBV28 and TRBJ1-4; D is uncertain. Germline loops: CDR1 MDHEN, CDR2 SYDVKM. The CDR3 length is 15 residues. The ends were cut back, 5 bases at V and 4 bases at J, with 14 bases in the middle. This CDR3 reads CASSRGIGVNEKLFF. The CDR3 bases are TGTGCCAGCAGTCGAGGGATCGGGGTTAATGAAAAACTGTTTTTT.

The CDR3 bases are TGCAGCGCGAGGGCGGGAGGTTACAATGAGCAGTTCTTC. Its protein product is CSARAGGYNEQFF. This chain connects TRBV29-1 to TRBJ2-1; the match to TRBD2 covers 8 bases. The junction had 6 bases not matched to a gene; V was cut back by 7 bases and J by 4 bases. Looked up from germline, CDR1 is SQVTM and CDR2 is ANQGSEA. The CDR3 has 13 residues.

The chain uses TRBV4-1 and TRBJ2-3; 11 nucleotides line up with TRBD2. The V gene's germline CDR1 is MGHRA and CDR2 YSYEKL. The V segment lost 6 bases and the J segment 5 bases; nucleotides outside the gene matches: 7. CDR3 size: 15 residues. The CDR3 DNA is TGCGCCAGCAGTCCGGGACTAGCGGCCATAGATACGCAGTATTTT. Translating gives CASSPGLAAIDTQYF.

The V and J genes are TRBV29-1 and TRBJ2-7, with TRBD2 matching over 7 bases. Trimming removed 4 bases from V and 5 bases from J; junction bases left unmatched: 5. This CDR3 has 12 amino acids. From germline, CDR1 is SQVTM and CDR2 ANQGSEA. CDR3 protein: CSVVGGGNEQYF. The CDR3 DNA follows: TGCAGCGTTGTTGGGGGGGGGAACGAGCAGTACTTC.

The chain employs TRBV15 and TRBJ2-5; D might be TRBD1 (6 bases). Germline CDR1 and CDR2: LNHNV and YYDKDF (reference sequence). This CDR3 region has 14 residues. V lost 3 bases to trimming and J lost 5 bases, with 13 bases between them. The CDR3 coding sequence is TGTGCCACCAGCAGTCTGGGGGCAGGGGAGACCCAGTACTTC. It specifies CATSSLGAGETQYF.

This chain connects TRBV7-2 to TRBJ2-1, with 10 bases matching TRBD2. The length of the CDR3 is 15 residues. Germline-derived CDR1 and CDR2 are SGHTA and FQGNSA. Germline trimming cut 3 bases from V and 5 bases from J; bases unmatched to any gene: 4. The DNA for the CDR3 is TGTGCCAGCAGCTTTCCAGCGGGAGGGCACAATGAGCAGTTCTTC. Translated, it gives CASSFPAGGHNEQFF.

The chain uses TRBV7-9 and TRBJ2-1, with 11 nucleotides matching TRBD2. J gave up 0 bases and V 8 bases, and 9 bases lay outside the gene matches. Germline lookup yields CDR1 SEHNR and CDR2 FQNEAQ (reference sequence). CDR3 length: 17 residues. CDR3 in DNA: TGTGCCAGCCCACCGACTAGCGGGAAGAGCTCCTACAATGAGCAGTTCTTC. Its translation is CASPPTSGKSSYNEQFF.

This sequence joins TRBV5-1 and TRBJ1-3, with 9 bases identical to TRBD1. The CDR3 spans 16 residues. V trimming: 4 bases; J trimming: 1 base; junction bases outside the gene matches: 6. In germline, CDR1 is SGHRS, CDR2 YFSETQ. The CDR3 spells CASSLSGTGSGNTIYF. DNA for the CDR3: TGCGCCAGCAGCCTATCCGGGACAGGGTCTGGAAACACCATATATTTT.

The gene calls are TRBV27 and TRBJ2-1; D not resolved. From germline, CDR1 is MNHEY and CDR2 SMNVEV (reference sequence). The V gene lost 2 bases and the J gene lost 6 bases, with 14 bases spanning the gap. The CDR3 is 15 amino acids. The CDR3 sequence is CASSLGAPETNEQFF. The DNA for the CDR3 is TGTGCCAGCAGTTTAGGAGCCCCGGAGACCAATGAGCAGTTCTTC.

DNA for the CDR3: TGTGCCAGCAGCTCCGGGACAGGGACCCAGCATTTT. Translating it yields CASSSGTGTQHF. The chain employs TRBV7-9 and TRBJ1-5; 9 bases are a match to TRBD1. Unmatched junction bases numbered 3, after V lost 4 bases and J lost 11 bases. The CDR3 contains 12 residues. CDR1 is SEHNR and CDR2 is FQNEAQ in the germline V gene (reference sequence).

The chain joins TRBV29-1 to TRBJ2-7; D is uncertain. Per germline, CDR1 SQVTM and CDR2 ANQGSEA. This CDR3 contains 10 residues. V lost 3 bases and J 5 bases, leaving 5 bases between the germline ends. CDR3 bases: TGCAGCGTTGAGCAGAACGAGCAGTACTTC. Translated, it gives CSVEQNEQYF.

The CDR3 coding sequence is TGTGCCAGCAGCCTGACACAGGGGTATGCCTACGAGCAGTACTTC. This translates into CASSLTQGYAYEQYF. The chain joins TRBV2 to TRBJ2-7, with 7 bases aligning to TRBD1. With 6 bases clipped from V and 2 bases from J, the junction kept 10 bases outside the gene matches. The CDR3 length is 15 residues. The germline V gene encodes CDR1 SNHLY and CDR2 FYNNEI.

The chain employs TRBV30 and TRBJ1-4; D is unresolved. V lost 1 base, J lost 5 bases, and 14 bases lay in between. Germline assignment: CDR1 GTSNPN and CDR2 SVGIG (reference sequence). This CDR3 is 15 amino acids long. The CDR3 spells CAWSGAGSGNEKLFF. CDR3 nucleotides: TGTGCCTGGAGTGGAGCGGGTAGCGGGAATGAAAAACTGTTTTTT. The whole variable domain, remainder taken from reference TRBV30 and TRBJ1-4, is SQTIHQWPATLVQPVGSPLSLECTVEGTSNPNLYWYRQAAGRGLQLLFYSVGIGQISSEVPQNLSASRPQDRQFILSSKKLLLSDSGFYLCAWSGAGSGNEKLFFGSGTQLSVL.

In DNA form, the CDR3 reads TGTGCCAGCAGTTACGTGCAGGGTCAACAGCCCCAGCATTTT. Protein: CASSYVQGQQPQHF. The chain uses TRBV6-5 and TRBJ1-5; tentatively, D is TRBD1 (5 bases). This CDR3 contains 14 residues. V was shortened by 2 bases and J by 7 bases, with 12 bases between the two germline ends. The germline CDR1 and CDR2 sequences are MNHEY and SVGAGI.

The chain is built from TRBV4-1 and TRBJ1-2; 9 nucleotides match TRBD1. The CDR3 is 15 amino acids. The germline gives CDR1 MGHRA, CDR2 YSYEKL. The V and J ends lost 3 bases and 1 base, in that order; junction bases with no gene match: 3. Here the CDR3 reads CASSQRGQGNYGYTF. The CDR3 nucleotides read TGCGCCAGCAGCCAGCGGGGACAGGGTAACTATGGCTACACCTTC.

Only a few counts were recorded for this clone. V is TRBV12-5 and J is TRBJ1-2, with a tentative D call TRBD1 (5 bases). Germline CDR1 and CDR2: LGHNT and FRNRAP. This CDR3 comprises 16 residues. V lost 6 bases and J lost 1, with 18 bases in between. CDR3 sequence: CASGAPLQVGNYGYTF. For the CDR3, the DNA is TGTGCTAGTGGGGCCCCTTTACAGGTCGGTAACTATGGCTACACCTTC.